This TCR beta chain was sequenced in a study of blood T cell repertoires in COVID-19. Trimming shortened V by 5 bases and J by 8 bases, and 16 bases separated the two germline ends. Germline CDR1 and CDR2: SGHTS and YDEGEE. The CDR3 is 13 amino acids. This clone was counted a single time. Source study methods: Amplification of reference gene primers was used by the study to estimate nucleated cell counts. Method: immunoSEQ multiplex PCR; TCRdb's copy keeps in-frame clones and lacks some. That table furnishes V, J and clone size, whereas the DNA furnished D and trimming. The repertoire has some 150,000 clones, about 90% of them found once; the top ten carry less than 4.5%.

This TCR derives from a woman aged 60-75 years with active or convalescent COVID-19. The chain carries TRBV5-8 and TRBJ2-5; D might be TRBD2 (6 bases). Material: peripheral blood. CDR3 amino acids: CASRGGLLETQYF. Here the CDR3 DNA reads TGTGCCAGCAGGGGGGGACTGCTAGAAACCCAGTACTTC.